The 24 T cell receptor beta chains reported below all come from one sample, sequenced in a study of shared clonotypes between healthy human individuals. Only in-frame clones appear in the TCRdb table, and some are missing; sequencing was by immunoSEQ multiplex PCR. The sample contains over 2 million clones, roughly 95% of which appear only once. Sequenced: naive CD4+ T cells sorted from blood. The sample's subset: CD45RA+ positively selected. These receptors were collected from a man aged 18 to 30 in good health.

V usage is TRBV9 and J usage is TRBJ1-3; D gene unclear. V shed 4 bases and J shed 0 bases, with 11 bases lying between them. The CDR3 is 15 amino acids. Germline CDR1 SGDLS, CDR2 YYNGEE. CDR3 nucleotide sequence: TGTGCCAGCAGCCCGGACGGGTACTCTGGAAACACCATATATTTT. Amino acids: CASSPDGYSGNTIYF.

The CDR3 DNA reads TGTGCCAGCAGTGAATATGGAGGGGGCGGGTCACCCCTCCACTTT. It encodes CASSEYGGGGSPLHF. This rearrangement joins TRBV25-1 to TRBJ1-6, with 7 nucleotides matching TRBD1. Germline V CDR1 and CDR2: MGHDK, SYGVNS. The CDR3 totals 15 residues. J gave up 10 bases and V 0 bases, and 6 bases lay outside the gene matches.

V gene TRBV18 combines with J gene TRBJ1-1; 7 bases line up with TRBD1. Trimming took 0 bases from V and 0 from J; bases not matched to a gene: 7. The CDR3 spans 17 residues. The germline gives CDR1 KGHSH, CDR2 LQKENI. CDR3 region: CASSPPGQRVMNTEAFF. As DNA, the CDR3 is TGTGCCAGCTCACCACCGGGACAGCGAGTAATGAACACTGAAGCTTTCTTT.

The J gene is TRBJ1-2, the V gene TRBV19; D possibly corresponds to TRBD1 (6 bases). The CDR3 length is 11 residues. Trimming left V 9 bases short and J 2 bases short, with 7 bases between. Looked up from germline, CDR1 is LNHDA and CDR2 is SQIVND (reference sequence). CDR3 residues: CASGQNYGYTF. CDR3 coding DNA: TGTGCCAGCGGACAGAACTATGGCTACACCTTC.

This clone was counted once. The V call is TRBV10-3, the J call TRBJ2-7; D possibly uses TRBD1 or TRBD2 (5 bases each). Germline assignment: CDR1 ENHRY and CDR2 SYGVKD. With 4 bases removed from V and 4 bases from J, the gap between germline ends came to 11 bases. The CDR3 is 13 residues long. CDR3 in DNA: TGTGCCATCAGTGCAGGGACGGAATACGAGCAGTACTTC. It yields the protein CAISAGTEYEQYF.

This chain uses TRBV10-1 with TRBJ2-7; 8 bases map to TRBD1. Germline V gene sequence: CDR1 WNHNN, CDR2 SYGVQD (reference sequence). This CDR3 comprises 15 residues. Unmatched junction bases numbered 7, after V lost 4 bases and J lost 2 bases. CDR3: CASSGTRQGTYEQYF. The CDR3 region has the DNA TGCGCCAGCAGTGGGACTCGACAGGGGACCTACGAGCAGTACTTC.

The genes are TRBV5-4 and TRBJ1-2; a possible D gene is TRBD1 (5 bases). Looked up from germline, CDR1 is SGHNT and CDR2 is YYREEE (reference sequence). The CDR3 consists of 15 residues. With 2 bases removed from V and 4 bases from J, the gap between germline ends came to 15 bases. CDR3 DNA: TGTGCCAGCAGCTTTCCTCAGGGCGAGGTCTATGGCTACACCTTC. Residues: CASSFPQGEVYGYTF.

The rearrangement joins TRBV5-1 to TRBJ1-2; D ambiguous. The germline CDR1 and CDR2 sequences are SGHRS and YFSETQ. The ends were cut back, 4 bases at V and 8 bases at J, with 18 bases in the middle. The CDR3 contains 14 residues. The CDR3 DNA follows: TGCGCCAGCAGCCCGGGGTGGGAGCATAAAGGCTACACCTTC. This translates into CASSPGWEHKGYTF.

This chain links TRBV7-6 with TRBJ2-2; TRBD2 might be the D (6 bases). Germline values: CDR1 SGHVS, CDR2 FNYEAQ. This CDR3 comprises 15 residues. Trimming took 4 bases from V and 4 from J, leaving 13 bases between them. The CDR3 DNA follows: TGTGCCAGCAGCTCTCCGGGACTGAGCACCGGGGAGCTGTTTTTT. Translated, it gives CASSSPGLSTGELFF.

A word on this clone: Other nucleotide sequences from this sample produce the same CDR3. This CDR3 is CASSFSGNYGYTF. The CDR3, as DNA: TGTGCCAGCAGTTTCTCGGGGAACTATGGCTACACCTTC. This chain links TRBV28 with TRBJ1-2; no definite D call. Deletions cut 3 bases from V and 2 bases from J, with 7 bases between. Germline-derived CDR1 and CDR2 are MDHEN and SYDVKM. The CDR3 sequence is 13 residues long.

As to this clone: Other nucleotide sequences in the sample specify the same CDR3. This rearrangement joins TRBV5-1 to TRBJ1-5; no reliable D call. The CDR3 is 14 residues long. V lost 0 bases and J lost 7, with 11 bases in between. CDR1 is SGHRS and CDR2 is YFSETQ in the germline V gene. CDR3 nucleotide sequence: TGCGCCAGCAGCTTGGGAGAGGAAGGCCAGCCCCAGCATTTT. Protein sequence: CASSLGEEGQPQHF.

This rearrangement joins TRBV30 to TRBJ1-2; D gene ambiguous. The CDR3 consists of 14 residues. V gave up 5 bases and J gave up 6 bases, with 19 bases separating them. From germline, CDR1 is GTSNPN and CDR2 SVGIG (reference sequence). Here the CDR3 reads CAWGGTVSVHGYTF. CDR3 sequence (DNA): TGTGCCTGGGGAGGCACAGTGTCTGTCCATGGCTACACCTTC.

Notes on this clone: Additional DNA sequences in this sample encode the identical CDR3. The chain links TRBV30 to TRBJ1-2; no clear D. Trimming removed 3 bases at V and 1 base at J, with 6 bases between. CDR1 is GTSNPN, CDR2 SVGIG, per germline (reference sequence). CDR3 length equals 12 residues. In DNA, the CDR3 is TGTGCCTGGAGATTAGATAACTATGGCTACACCTTC. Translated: CAWRLDNYGYTF.

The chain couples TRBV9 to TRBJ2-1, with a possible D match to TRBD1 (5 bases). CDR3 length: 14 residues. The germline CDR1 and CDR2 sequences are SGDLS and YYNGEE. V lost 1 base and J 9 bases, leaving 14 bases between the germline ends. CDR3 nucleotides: TGTGCCAGCAGCGTACCCCCAGGGAACGGTGAGCAGTTCTTC. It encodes CASSVPPGNGEQFF.

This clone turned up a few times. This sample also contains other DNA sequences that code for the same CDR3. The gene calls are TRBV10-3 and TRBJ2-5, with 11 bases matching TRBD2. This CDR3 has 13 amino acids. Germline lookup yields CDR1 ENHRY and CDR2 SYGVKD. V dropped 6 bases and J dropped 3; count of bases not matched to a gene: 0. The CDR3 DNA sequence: TGTGCCATCAGACTAGCGGGGGAAGAGACCCAGTACTTC. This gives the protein CAIRLAGEETQYF.

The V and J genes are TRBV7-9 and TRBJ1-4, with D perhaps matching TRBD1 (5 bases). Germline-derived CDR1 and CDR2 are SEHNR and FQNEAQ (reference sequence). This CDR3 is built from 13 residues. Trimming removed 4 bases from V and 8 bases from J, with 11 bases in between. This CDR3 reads CASSSGLHEKLFF. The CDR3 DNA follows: TGTGCCAGCAGCTCGGGACTTCACGAAAAACTGTTTTTT.

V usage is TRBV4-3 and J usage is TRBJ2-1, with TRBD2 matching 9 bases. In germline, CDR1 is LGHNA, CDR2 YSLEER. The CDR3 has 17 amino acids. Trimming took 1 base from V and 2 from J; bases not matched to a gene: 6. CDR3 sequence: CASSQGSGRPPYNEQFF. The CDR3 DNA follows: TGCGCCAGCAGCCAAGGGAGCGGGAGGCCTCCCTACAATGAGCAGTTCTTC.

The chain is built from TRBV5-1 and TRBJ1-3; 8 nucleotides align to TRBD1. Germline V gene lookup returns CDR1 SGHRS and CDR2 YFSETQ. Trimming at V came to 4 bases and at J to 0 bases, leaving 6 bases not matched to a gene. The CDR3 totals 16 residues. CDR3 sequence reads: CASSQRQGTSGNTIYF. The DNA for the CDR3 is TGCGCCAGCAGCCAACGACAGGGGACCTCTGGAAACACCATATATTTT.

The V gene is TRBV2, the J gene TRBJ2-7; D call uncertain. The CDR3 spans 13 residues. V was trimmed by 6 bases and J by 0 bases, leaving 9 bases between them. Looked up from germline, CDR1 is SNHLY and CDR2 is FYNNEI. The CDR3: CASRKDVSYEQYF. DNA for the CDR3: TGTGCCAGCAGGAAGGACGTCTCCTACGAGCAGTACTTC.

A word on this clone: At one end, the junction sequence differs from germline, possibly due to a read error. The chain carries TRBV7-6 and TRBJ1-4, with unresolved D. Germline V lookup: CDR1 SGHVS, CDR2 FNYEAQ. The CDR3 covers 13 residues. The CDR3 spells CASSSGMGEKLFF. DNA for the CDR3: TGTGCTAGCAGCTCCGGGATGGGTGAAAAACTGTTTTTT.

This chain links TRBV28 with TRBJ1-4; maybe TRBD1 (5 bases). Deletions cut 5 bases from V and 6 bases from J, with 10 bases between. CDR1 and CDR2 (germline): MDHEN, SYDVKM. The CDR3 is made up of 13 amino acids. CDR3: CASSIGTDEKLFF. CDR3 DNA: TGTGCCAGCAGTATCGGGACCGATGAAAAACTGTTTTTT.

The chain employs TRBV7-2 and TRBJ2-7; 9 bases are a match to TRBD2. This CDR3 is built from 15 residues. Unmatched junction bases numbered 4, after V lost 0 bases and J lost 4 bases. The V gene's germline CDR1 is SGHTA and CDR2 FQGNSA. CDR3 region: CASSLAVAGVYEQYF. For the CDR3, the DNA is TGTGCCAGCAGCTTAGCTGTAGCGGGAGTTTACGAGCAGTACTTC.

The CDR3 coding sequence is TGTGCCAGCAGCCGAGGCAGGGGCAGCAATCAGCCCCAGCATTTT. The encoded protein is CASSRGRGSNQPQHF. This chain uses TRBV28 with TRBJ1-5; the D gene is possibly TRBD1 (6 bases). The CDR3 runs to 15 residues. V was shortened by 6 bases and J by 1 base, with 13 bases between the two germline ends. Germline V gene data show CDR1 as MDHEN and CDR2 as SYDVKM.

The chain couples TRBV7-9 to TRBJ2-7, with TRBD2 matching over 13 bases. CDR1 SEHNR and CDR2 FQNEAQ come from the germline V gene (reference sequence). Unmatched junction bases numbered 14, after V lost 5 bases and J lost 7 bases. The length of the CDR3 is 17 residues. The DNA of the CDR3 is TGTGCCAGCAGCCCAACTAGCGGGGGGGCCTCCCCGCTGGAGCAGTACTTC. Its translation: CASSPTSGGASPLEQYF.